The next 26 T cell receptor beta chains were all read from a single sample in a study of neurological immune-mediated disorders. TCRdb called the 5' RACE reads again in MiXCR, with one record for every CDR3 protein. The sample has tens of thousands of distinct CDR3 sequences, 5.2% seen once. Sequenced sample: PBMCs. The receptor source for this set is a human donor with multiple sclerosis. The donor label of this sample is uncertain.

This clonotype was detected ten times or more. The CDR3 sequence is CSARNPRAVNTEAFF. DNA of the CDR3: TGCAGTGCTAGAAACCCCAGGGCGGTGAACACTGAAGCTTTCTTT. J is TRBJ1-1 and V is TRBV20-1; D might be TRBD1 (5 bases). V lost 2 bases to trimming and J lost 0 bases, with 13 bases between them. In germline, CDR1 is DFQATT, CDR2 SNEGSKA (reference sequence). There are 15 residues in the CDR3.

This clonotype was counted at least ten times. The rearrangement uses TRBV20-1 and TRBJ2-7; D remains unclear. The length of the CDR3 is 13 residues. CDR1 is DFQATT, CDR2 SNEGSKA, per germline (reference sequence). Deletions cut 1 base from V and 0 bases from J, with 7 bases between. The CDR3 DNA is TGCAGTGCTAGAGGCCCCAGCTCCTACGAGCAGTACTTC. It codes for CSARGPSSYEQYF.

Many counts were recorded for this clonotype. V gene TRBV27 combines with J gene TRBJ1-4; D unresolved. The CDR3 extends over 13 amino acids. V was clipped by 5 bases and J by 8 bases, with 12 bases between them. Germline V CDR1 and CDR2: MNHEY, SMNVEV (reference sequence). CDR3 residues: CASSKQEGEKLFF. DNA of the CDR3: TGTGCCAGCAGTAAGCAAGAGGGAGAAAAACTGTTTTTT.

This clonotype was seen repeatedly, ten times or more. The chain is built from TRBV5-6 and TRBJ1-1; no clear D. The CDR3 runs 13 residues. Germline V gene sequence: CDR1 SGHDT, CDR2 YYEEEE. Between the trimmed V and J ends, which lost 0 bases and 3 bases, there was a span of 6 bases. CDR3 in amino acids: CASSLGAYTEAFF. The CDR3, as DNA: TGTGCCAGCAGCTTGGGAGCTTACACTGAAGCTTTCTTT.

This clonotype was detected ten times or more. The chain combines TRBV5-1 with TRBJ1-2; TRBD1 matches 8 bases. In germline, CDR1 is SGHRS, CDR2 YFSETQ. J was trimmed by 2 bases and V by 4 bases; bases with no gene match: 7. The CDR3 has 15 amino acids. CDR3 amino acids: CASSPRDRTNYGYTF. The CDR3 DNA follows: TGCGCCAGCAGCCCCCGGGACAGGACAAACTATGGCTACACCTTC.

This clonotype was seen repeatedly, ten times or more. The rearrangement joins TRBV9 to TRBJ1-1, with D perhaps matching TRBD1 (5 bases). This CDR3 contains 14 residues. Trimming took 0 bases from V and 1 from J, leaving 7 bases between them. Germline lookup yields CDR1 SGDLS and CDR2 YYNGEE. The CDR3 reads CASSVEGENTEAFF. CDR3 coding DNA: TGTGCCAGCAGCGTAGAAGGGGAGAACACTGAAGCTTTCTTT.

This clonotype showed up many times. CDR3 amino acids: CSARDLKDREDQPQHF. The DNA of the CDR3 is TGCAGTGCTAGAGATTTGAAAGACAGGGAGGATCAGCCCCAGCATTTT. The chain uses TRBV20-1 and TRBJ1-5, with TRBD1 identical over 7 bases. Germline CDR1 reads DFQATT; CDR2 reads SNEGSKA (reference sequence). This CDR3 contains 16 residues. After removal of 0 bases from V and 5 bases from J, the junction contained 10 bases not matched to a gene.

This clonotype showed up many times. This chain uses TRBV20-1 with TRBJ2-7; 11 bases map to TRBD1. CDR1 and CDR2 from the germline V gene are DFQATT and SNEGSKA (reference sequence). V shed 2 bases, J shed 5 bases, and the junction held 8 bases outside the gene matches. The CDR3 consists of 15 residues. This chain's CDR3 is CSARLYGQGADEQYF. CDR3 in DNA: TGCAGTGCTAGACTCTACGGACAGGGGGCGGACGAGCAGTACTTC.

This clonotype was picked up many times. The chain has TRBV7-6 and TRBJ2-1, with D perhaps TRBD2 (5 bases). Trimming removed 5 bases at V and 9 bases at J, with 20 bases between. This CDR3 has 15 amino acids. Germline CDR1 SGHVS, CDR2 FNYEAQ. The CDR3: CASSRDRTPQREQFF. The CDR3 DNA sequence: TGTGCCAGCAGCCGAGACCGGACTCCGCAGCGTGAGCAGTTCTTC.

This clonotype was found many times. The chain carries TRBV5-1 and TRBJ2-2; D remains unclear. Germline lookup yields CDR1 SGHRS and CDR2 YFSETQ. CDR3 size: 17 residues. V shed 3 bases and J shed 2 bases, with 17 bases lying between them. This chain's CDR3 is CASSWRPTDSNTGELFF. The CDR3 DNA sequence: TGCGCCAGCAGCTGGCGGCCCACAGACTCAAACACCGGGGAGCTGTTTTTT.

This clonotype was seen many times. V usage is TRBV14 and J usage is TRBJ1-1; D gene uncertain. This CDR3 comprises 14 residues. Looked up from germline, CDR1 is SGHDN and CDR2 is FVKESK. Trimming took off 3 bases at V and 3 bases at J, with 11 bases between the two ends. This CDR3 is CASSQQYSYTEAFF. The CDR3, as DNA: TGTGCCAGCAGCCAGCAATATAGTTACACTGAAGCTTTCTTT.

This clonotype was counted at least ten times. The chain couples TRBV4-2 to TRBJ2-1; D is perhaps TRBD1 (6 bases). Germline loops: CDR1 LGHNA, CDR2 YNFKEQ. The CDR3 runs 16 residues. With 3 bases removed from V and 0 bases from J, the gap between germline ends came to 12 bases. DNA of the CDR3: TGTGCCAGCAGCCACCCCCAGGGGAGCTCCTACAATGAGCAGTTCTTC. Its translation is CASSHPQGSSYNEQFF.

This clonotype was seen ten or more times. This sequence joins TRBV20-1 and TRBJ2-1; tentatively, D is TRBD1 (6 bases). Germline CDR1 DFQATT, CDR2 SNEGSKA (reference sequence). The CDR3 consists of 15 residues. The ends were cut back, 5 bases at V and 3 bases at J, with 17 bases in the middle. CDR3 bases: TGCAGTGCTCAAAGCCCCAGGGGTTTCTACAATGAGCAGTTCTTC. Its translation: CSAQSPRGFYNEQFF.

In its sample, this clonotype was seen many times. The CDR3 region is CAISENRELQRSYNSPLHF. The DNA for the CDR3 is TGTGCCATCAGTGAGAACAGAGAGCTCCAACGGTCCTATAATTCACCCCTCCACTTT. The chain combines TRBV10-3 with TRBJ1-6; no reliable D call. V was clipped by 2 bases and J by 1 base, with 18 bases between them. CDR3 length: 19 amino acids. The germline V gene has CDR1 ENHRY and CDR2 SYGVKD.

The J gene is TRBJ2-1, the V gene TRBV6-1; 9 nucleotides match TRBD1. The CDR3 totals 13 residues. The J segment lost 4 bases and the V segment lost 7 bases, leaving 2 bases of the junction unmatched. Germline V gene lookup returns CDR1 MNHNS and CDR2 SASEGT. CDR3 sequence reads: CASIGTGYNEQFF. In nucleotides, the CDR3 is TGTGCCAGCATAGGGACAGGGTACAATGAGCAGTTCTTC.

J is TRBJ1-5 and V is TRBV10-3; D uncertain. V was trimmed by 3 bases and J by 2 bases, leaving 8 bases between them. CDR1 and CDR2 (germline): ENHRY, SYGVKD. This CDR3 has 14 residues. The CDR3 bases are TGTGCCATCAGTGATTCCGGGGGCAATCAGCCCCAGCATTTT. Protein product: CAISDSGGNQPQHF.

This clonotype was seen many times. DNA for the CDR3: TGCGCCAGCAGCTTGGCAGGGTCCACCTCCTACGAGCAGTACTTC. This gives the protein CASSLAGSTSYEQYF. V is TRBV5-1 and J is TRBJ2-7; TRBD1 might be the D (5 bases). V dropped 0 bases and J dropped 0 bases, with 10 bases sitting between them. Per germline, CDR1 SGHRS and CDR2 YFSETQ. This CDR3 spans 15 amino acids.

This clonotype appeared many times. The CDR3 is CSVLGTEAFF. CDR3 coding DNA: TGCAGCGTTTTAGGCACTGAAGCTTTCTTT. J is TRBJ1-1 and V is TRBV29-1; no firm D call. V dropped 5 bases and J dropped 4 bases, with 5 bases sitting between them. The CDR3 totals 10 residues. CDR1 SQVTM and CDR2 ANQGSEA come from the germline V gene.

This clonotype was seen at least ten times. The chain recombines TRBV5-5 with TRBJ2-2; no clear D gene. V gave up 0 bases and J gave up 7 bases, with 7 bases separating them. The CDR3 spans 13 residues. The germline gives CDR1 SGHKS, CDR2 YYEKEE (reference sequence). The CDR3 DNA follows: TGTGCCAGCAGCTTGGTTGGTGGCGGGGAGCTGTTTTTT. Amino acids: CASSLVGGGELFF.

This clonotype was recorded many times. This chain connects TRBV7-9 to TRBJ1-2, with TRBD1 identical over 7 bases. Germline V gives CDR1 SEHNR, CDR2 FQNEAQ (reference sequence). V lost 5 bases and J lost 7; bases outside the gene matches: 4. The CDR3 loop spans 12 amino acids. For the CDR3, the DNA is TGTGCCAGCAGCACGGGACAGCTTGGCTACACCTTC. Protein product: CASSTGQLGYTF.

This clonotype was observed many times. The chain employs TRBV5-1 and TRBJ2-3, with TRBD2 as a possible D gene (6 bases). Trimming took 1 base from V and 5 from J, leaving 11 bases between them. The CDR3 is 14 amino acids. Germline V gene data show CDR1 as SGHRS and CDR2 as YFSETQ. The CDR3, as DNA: TGCGCCAGCAGCTTGCCTCGGGGGAAAGATACGCAGTATTTT. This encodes CASSLPRGKDTQYF.

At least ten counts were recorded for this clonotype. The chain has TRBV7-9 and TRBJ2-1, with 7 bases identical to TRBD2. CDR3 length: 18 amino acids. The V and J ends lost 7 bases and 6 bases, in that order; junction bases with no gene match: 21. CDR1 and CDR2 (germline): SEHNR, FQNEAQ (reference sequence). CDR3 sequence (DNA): TGTGCCAGCACCCCCAGGCGGGAGTTTGGGCAATGGCGCAATGAGCAGTTCTTC. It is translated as CASTPRREFGQWRNEQFF.

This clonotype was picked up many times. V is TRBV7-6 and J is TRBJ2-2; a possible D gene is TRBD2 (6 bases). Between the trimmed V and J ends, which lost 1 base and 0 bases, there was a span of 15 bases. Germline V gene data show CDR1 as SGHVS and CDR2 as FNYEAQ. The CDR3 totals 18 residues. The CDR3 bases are TGTGCCAGCAGCTTAGTTTTGGCTGGGGGGACGAACACCGGGGAGCTGTTTTTT. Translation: CASSLVLAGGTNTGELFF.

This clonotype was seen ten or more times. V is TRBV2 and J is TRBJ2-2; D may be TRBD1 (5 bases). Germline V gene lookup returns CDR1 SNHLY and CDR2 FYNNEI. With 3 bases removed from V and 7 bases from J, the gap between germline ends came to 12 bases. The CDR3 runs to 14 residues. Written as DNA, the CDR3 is TGTGCCAGCAGTGATCGGCAGGGCATCGGGGAGCTGTTTTTT. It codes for CASSDRQGIGELFF.

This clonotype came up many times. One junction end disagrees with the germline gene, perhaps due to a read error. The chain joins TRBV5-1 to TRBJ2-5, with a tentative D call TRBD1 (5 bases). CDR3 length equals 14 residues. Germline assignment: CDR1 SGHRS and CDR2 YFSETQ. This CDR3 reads CASSLGQTREAQYF. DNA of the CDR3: TGCGCCAGCAGCTTGGGACAGACAAGAGAGGCCCAGTACTTC. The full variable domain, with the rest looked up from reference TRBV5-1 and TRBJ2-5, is KAGVTQTPRYLIKTRGQQVTLSCSPISGHRSVSWYQQTPGQGLQFLFEYFSETQRNKGNFPGRFSGRQFSNSRSEMNVSTLELGDSALYLCASSLGQTREAQYFGPGTRLLVL.

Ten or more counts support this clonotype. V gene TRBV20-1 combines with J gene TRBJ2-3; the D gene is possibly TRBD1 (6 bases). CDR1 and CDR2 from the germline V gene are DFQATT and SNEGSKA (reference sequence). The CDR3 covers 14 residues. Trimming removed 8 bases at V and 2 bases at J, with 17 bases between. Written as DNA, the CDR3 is TGCAGTTTGGGCCGAGGGGGTCACACAGATACGCAGTATTTT. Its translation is CSLGRGGHTDTQYF.